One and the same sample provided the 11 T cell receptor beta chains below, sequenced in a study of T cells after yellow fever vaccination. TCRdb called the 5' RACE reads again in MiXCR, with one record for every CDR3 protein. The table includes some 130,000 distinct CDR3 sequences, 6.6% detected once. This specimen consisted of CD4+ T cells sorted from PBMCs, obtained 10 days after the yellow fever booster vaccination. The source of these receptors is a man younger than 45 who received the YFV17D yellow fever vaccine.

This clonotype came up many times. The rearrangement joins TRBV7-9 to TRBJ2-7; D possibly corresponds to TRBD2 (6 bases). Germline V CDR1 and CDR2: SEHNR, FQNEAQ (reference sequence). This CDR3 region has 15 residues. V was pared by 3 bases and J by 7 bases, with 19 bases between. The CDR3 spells CASSLKSVLTSEQYF. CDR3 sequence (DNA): TGTGCCAGCAGCTTGAAGTCCGTACTGACTAGTGAGCAGTACTTC.

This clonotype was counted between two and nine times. The CDR3 DNA reads TGTGCCAGCAGCTTACGGGGCGCCACCTACAATGAGCAGTTCTTC. Translating gives CASSLRGATYNEQFF. The V and J genes are TRBV7-2 and TRBJ2-1, with D possibly being TRBD1 or TRBD2 (5 bases each). CDR1 and CDR2 (germline): SGHTA, FQGNSA. The CDR3 loop spans 15 amino acids. V was trimmed by 2 bases and J by 2 bases, leaving 10 bases between them.

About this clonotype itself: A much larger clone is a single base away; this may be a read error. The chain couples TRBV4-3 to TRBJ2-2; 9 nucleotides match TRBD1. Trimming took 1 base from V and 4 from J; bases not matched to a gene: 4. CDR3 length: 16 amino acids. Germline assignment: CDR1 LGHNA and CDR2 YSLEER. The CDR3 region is CASSQAGQGCTGELFF. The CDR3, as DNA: TGCGCCAGCAGCCAAGCCGGACAGGGGTGCACCGGGGAGCTGTTTTTT.

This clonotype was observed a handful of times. The CDR3 reads CASSRDRGRRETQYF. The CDR3 DNA is TGTGCCAGCAGCAGGGACAGGGGGCGCCGGGAGACCCAGTACTTC. This chain joins TRBV7-2 and TRBJ2-5, with 12 nucleotides matching TRBD1. The length of the CDR3 is 15 residues. Germline V gene data show CDR1 as SGHTA and CDR2 as FQGNSA. Trimming took 5 bases from V and 5 from J; bases not matched to a gene: 6.

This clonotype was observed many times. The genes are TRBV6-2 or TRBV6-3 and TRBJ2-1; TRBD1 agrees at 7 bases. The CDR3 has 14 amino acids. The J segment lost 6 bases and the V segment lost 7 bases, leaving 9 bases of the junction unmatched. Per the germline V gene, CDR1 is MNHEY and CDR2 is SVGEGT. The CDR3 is CASTLSRQGNEQFF. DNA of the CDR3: TGTGCCAGCACTTTATCGCGACAGGGCAATGAGCAGTTCTTC.

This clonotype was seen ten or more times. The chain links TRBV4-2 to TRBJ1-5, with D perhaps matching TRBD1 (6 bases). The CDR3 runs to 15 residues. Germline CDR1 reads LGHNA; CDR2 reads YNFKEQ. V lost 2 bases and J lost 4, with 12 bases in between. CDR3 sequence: CASSQHPTGNQPQHF. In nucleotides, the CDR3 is TGTGCCAGCAGCCAACACCCTACAGGGAATCAGCCCCAGCATTTT.

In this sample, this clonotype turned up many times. The CDR3 sequence is CSVDSSTDTQYF. The CDR3 DNA follows: TGCAGCGTTGATTCTTCCACAGATACGCAGTATTTT. The J gene is TRBJ2-3, the V gene TRBV29-1; no clear D. Germline values: CDR1 SQVTM, CDR2 ANQGSEA. The germline V and J ends were trimmed by 3 bases and 2 bases, with 6 bases remaining between them. The CDR3 is made up of 12 amino acids.

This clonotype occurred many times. The CDR3, as DNA: TGTGCCATCAGTGAAACCGCCCGGGACAATGAGCAGTTCTTC. Amino acids: CAISETARDNEQFF. The V gene is TRBV10-3, the J gene TRBJ2-1; D ambiguous. The CDR3 runs to 14 residues. V was trimmed by 3 bases and J by 5 bases, leaving 11 bases between them. Germline loops: CDR1 ENHRY, CDR2 SYGVKD.

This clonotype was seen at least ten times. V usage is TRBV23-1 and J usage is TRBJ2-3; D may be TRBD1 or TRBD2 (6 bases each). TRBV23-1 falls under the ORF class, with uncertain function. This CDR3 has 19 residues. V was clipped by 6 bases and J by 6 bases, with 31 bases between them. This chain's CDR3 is CASRSRGSPGLPILDTQYF. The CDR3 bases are TGCGCCAGCAGATCCAGGGGCTCGCCGGGACTCCCAATCCTTGATACGCAGTATTTT.

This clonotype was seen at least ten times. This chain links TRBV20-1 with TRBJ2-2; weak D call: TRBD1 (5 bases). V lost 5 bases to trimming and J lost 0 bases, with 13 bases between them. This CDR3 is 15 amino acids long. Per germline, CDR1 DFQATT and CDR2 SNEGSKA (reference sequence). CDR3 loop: CSASLGRSNTGELFF. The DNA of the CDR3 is TGCAGTGCTTCGCTGGGGCGATCGAACACCGGGGAGCTGTTTTTT.

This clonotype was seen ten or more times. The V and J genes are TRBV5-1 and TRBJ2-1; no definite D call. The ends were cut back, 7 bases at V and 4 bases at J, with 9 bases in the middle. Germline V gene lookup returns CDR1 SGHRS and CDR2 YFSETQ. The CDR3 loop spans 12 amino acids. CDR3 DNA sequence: TGCGCCAGCTCGGGTGGGTACAATGAGCAGTTCTTC. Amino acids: CASSGGYNEQFF.